These 18 T cell receptor beta chains were sequenced from one sample in a study of cytomegalovirus exposure and HLA in healthy donors. The PCR made use of 60 Vbeta and 13 Jbeta primers. The protocol was immunoSEQ multiplex PCR, while the TCRdb copy is restricted to in-frame clones and leaves out a portion. The profile covers about 130,000 clones, with roughly three quarters appearing a single time and around 2% taken by the ten largest. Sequences were obtained from PBMCs. The receptors shown here come from a man aged 25 to 40 in good health and CMV-seronegative.

This rearrangement joins TRBV10-3 to TRBJ2-2; TRBD1 is a possible D gene (6 bases). This CDR3 comprises 14 residues. Per germline, CDR1 ENHRY and CDR2 SYGVKD. With 8 bases removed from V and 6 bases from J, the gap between germline ends came to 16 bases. The DNA of the CDR3 is TGTGCCATCGGGACACAGGGTAACGCCGGGGAGCTGTTTTTT. This gives the protein CAIGTQGNAGELFF.

This clone was seen a handful of times. The chain is built from TRBV11-2 and TRBJ2-1; 13 bases map to TRBD2. Germline lookup yields CDR1 SGHAT and CDR2 FQNNGV. Losses at the gene ends were 1 base for V and 6 bases for J; bases not matched to a gene: 6. The CDR3 length is 17 residues. The DNA of the CDR3 is TGTGCCAGCAGCTTAGCCCTCCGGACTAGCGGGAGCAATGAGCAGTTCTTC. Encoded protein: CASSLALRTSGSNEQFF.

This clone has just a few counts. The gene calls are TRBV25-1 and TRBJ2-1, with 15 bases lining up with TRBD2. With 8 bases clipped from V and 7 bases from J, the junction kept 6 bases outside the gene matches. The CDR3 covers 15 residues. Germline CDR1 is MGHDK and CDR2 is SYGVNS. CDR3 residues: CASGLAGGPLNEQFF. The CDR3 coding sequence is TGTGCCAGCGGACTAGCGGGAGGGCCTCTGAATGAGCAGTTCTTC.

This clone turned up a few times. This rearrangement joins TRBV5-6 to TRBJ1-3; D may be TRBD1 (6 bases). This CDR3 spans 15 amino acids. Germline CDR1 reads SGHDT; CDR2 reads YYEEEE. V was shortened by 0 bases and J by 7 bases, with 14 bases between the two germline ends. CDR3 sequence: CASSLAQGQGNTIYF. CDR3 nucleotide sequence: TGTGCCAGCAGCTTGGCTCAGGGGCAGGGGAACACCATATATTTT.

This chain links TRBV5-5 with TRBJ2-7, with 9 bases fitting TRBD1. The CDR3 covers 15 residues. J lost 3 bases, V lost 0 bases, and 4 bases had no gene match. CDR1 SGHKS and CDR2 YYEKEE come from the germline V gene (reference sequence). The CDR3 region is CASSLVTGGFYEQYF. The CDR3 nucleotides are TGTGCCAGCAGCTTGGTAACAGGGGGCTTCTACGAGCAGTACTTC.

The rearrangement uses TRBV5-1 and TRBJ2-2; 9 bases are shared with TRBD2. V lost 4 bases to trimming and J lost 1 base; unmatched junction nucleotides: 5. Germline-derived CDR1 and CDR2 are SGHRS and YFSETQ. There are 16 residues in the CDR3. CDR3 DNA: TGCGCCAGCAGCACTCTGACTAGCGGGAACACCGGGGAGCTGTTTTTT. It codes for CASSTLTSGNTGELFF.

The genes are TRBV6-5 and TRBJ1-2; D is unclear. Per germline, CDR1 MNHEY and CDR2 SVGAGI. The V end was cut by 2 bases, the J end by 2 bases, with 15 bases between. The CDR3 has 16 residues. The CDR3 loop is CASSYHPTGGNYGYTF. For the CDR3, the DNA is TGTGCCAGCAGTTACCACCCGACGGGAGGGAACTATGGCTACACCTTC.

The V gene is TRBV5-4, the J gene TRBJ2-7; 11 nucleotides match TRBD1. The CDR3 totals 13 residues. The germline V gene has CDR1 SGHNT and CDR2 YYREEE (reference sequence). This chain's CDR3 is CALGGQGAYEQYF. The CDR3 DNA is TGTGCTCTAGGGGGACAGGGGGCCTACGAGCAGTACTTC.

The chain has TRBV25-1 and TRBJ2-2; D might be TRBD1 (6 bases). This CDR3 has 15 residues. V dropped 1 base and J dropped 3 bases, with 9 bases sitting between them. Per germline, CDR1 MGHDK and CDR2 SYGVNS. The CDR3 is CASSEWQGYTGELFF. The CDR3, as DNA: TGTGCCAGCAGTGAATGGCAGGGGTACACCGGGGAGCTGTTTTTT.

V and J are TRBV5-1 and TRBJ1-1, with 9 nucleotides matching TRBD1. Germline assignment: CDR1 SGHRS and CDR2 YFSETQ. CDR3 length: 14 amino acids. The ends lost 3 bases at V and 5 bases at J; junction bases unmatched: 5. Written as DNA, the CDR3 is TGCGCCAGCAGCTCGGGACAGGGTATGACTGAAGCTTTCTTT. It translates to CASSSGQGMTEAFF.

The gene calls are TRBV30 and TRBJ2-5; 10 bases line up with TRBD2. This CDR3 is built from 15 residues. In germline, CDR1 is GTSNPN, CDR2 SVGIG (reference sequence). The V segment lost 0 bases and the J segment 5 bases; nucleotides outside the gene matches: 6. The CDR3 DNA reads TGTGCCTGGAGTGTAGGCCTAGCGGGAGTGGAGACCCAGTACTTC. Amino acids: CAWSVGLAGVETQYF. The full variable domain, rest sourced from reference TRBV30 and TRBJ2-5, is SQTIHQWPATLVQPVGSPLSLECTVEGTSNPNLYWYRQAAGRGLQLLFYSVGIGQISSEVPQNLSASRPQDRQFILSSKKLLLSDSGFYLCAWSVGLAGVETQYFGPGTRLLVL.

As concerns this clone: This same CDR3 is encoded by further DNA sequences in the sample. The J gene is TRBJ2-2, the V gene TRBV5-1; D possibly corresponds to TRBD2 (6 bases). Trimming removed 4 bases from V and 5 bases from J, with 9 bases in between. This CDR3 comprises 13 residues. Germline CDR1 reads SGHRS; CDR2 reads YFSETQ. The CDR3 is CASSLAGTGELFF. The CDR3 bases are TGCGCCAGCAGCCTGGCGGGGACCGGGGAGCTGTTTTTT.

In DNA, the CDR3 is TGTGCCAGCAGTCCCCGGACAGGGCGCAATGAGCAGTTCTTC. Amino acids: CASSPRTGRNEQFF. This chain joins TRBV27 and TRBJ2-1; TRBD1 matches 8 bases. Germline V gene lookup returns CDR1 MNHEY and CDR2 SMNVEV (reference sequence). This CDR3 has 14 residues. The J segment lost 6 bases and the V segment lost 5 bases, leaving 6 bases of the junction unmatched.

This chain uses TRBV10-3 with TRBJ2-5; 16 nucleotides match TRBD2. V was clipped by 2 bases and J by 5 bases; unmatched bases: 14. The V gene's germline CDR1 is ENHRY and CDR2 SYGVKD. CDR3 length: 20 residues. In DNA form, the CDR3 reads TGTGCCATCAGTGAGCTTCAGCTGGGACTAGCGGGAGGGCCGTGGGAGACCCAGTACTTC. Translated, it gives CAISELQLGLAGGPWETQYF.

This clone was detected a few times. This sequence joins TRBV19 and TRBJ1-2; D uncertain. This CDR3 is built from 18 residues. From germline, CDR1 is LNHDA and CDR2 SQIVND (reference sequence). Deletions cut 3 bases from V and 1 base from J, with 21 bases between. This CDR3 is CASSIPLWRLGFNYGYTF. CDR3 sequence (DNA): TGTGCCAGTAGTATCCCGCTTTGGAGGCTAGGGTTTAACTATGGCTACACCTTC.

The rearrangement links TRBV7-8 to TRBJ1-5; the match to TRBD1 covers 7 bases. The V gene's germline CDR1 is SGHVS and CDR2 FQNEAQ. Trimming cost V 2 bases and J 2 bases; bases outside gene matches: 6. The CDR3 loop spans 16 amino acids. The CDR3 DNA sequence: TGTGCCAGCAGCTTACAAGGACAGGAGGGCAATCAGCCCCAGCATTTT. Protein: CASSLQGQEGNQPQHF.

CDR3 nucleotide sequence: TGTGCCACCCAGGCTAGCGGATACAATGAGCAGTTCTTC. As protein: CATQASGYNEQFF. V is TRBV6-6 and J is TRBJ2-1; 7 bases agree with TRBD2. The V and J ends lost 10 bases and 4 bases, in that order; junction bases with no gene match: 7. The length of the CDR3 is 13 residues. CDR1 MNHNY and CDR2 SVGAGI come from the germline V gene (reference sequence).

The chain employs TRBV7-9 and TRBJ2-4, with 10 bases lining up with TRBD2. With 1 base clipped from V and 7 bases from J, the junction kept 4 bases outside the gene matches. This CDR3 region has 15 residues. Germline-derived CDR1 and CDR2 are SEHNR and FQNEAQ (reference sequence). CDR3 DNA sequence: TGTGCCAGCAGCTTAGATCTAGCGGGAGAGAACATTCAGTACTTC. This encodes CASSLDLAGENIQYF.